The 24 T cell receptor beta chains below were found in one sample sequenced in a study of blood T cells in healthy people across ages. The second PCR ran about 6 to 12 cycles with a sample-barcoded 5' primer and J-beta primers. Each CDR3 protein gets one entry after TCRdb re-called the 5' RACE reads with MiXCR. Here the sample spans 1.5 million to 2 million distinct CDR3 sequences, approximately 40% being singletons. The sample comprised blood. These receptor sequences come from a human donor in good health.

This rearrangement joins TRBV28 to TRBJ2-5; 8 positions agree with TRBD1. Germline loops: CDR1 MDHEN, CDR2 SYDVKM. V shed 6 bases and J 5 bases; nucleotides not matched to a gene: 11. This CDR3 is built from 15 residues. Here the CDR3 DNA reads TGTGCCAGCAGCTCTCAGACAGGGGAATACGAGACCCAGTACTTC. Amino acid sequence: CASSSQTGEYETQYF.

At least ten counts were recorded for this clonotype. The V call is TRBV7-2, the J call TRBJ2-1; the D gene is possibly TRBD1 (6 bases). This CDR3 comprises 13 residues. V dropped 4 bases and J dropped 9 bases, with 13 bases sitting between them. Per the germline V gene, CDR1 is SGHTA and CDR2 is FQGNSA. CDR3 DNA: TGTGCCAGCAGCTCCGTTGGGACAACTGAGCAGTTCTTC. Protein: CASSSVGTTEQFF.

The chain links TRBV12-5 to TRBJ2-3; 11 bases are shared with TRBD2. The CDR3 runs 16 residues. With 7 bases clipped from V and 4 bases from J, the junction kept 10 bases outside the gene matches. The V gene's germline CDR1 is LGHNT and CDR2 FRNRAP. This CDR3 is CASARGGTSGADTQYF. In DNA, the CDR3 is TGTGCTAGTGCCCGGGGAGGGACTAGCGGTGCAGATACGCAGTATTTT.

The rearrangement links TRBV9 to TRBJ1-2, with D unclear. Germline V gene lookup returns CDR1 SGDLS and CDR2 YYNGEE. Trimming left V 0 bases short and J 4 bases short, with 10 bases between. The CDR3 is 14 residues long. In DNA form, the CDR3 reads TGTGCCAGCAGCGTAGGGCAGCCCATCTATGGCTACACCTTC. Translating gives CASSVGQPIYGYTF.

The chain recombines TRBV27 with TRBJ1-6; D ambiguous. Germline values: CDR1 MNHEY, CDR2 SMNVEV (reference sequence). Trimming took 5 bases from V and 13 from J, leaving 15 bases between them. This CDR3 is 13 amino acids long. The CDR3 nucleotides read TGTGCCAGCAGTCCCCGGAAAGGAACCCCCCTCCACTTT. Translated, it gives CASSPRKGTPLHF.

This clonotype was seen a few times. V is TRBV5-5 and J is TRBJ1-6; D is undetermined. The ends were cut back, 5 bases at V and 7 bases at J, with 10 bases in the middle. This CDR3 has 13 residues. Per the germline V gene, CDR1 is SGHKS and CDR2 is YYEKEE (reference sequence). The chain's CDR3 is CASSIAGNSPLHF. Here the CDR3 DNA reads TGTGCCAGCAGTATAGCGGGCAATTCACCCCTCCACTTT. The entire variable domain, with the rest obtained from reference TRBV5-5 and TRBJ1-6, is as follows: DAGVTQSPTHLIKTRGQQVTLRCSPISGHKSVSWYQQVLGQGPQFIFQYYEKEERGRGNFPDRFSARQFPNYSSELNVNALLLGDSALYLCASSIAGNSPLHFGNGTRLTVT.

The J gene is TRBJ1-1, the V gene TRBV12-3 or TRBV12-4; weak D call: TRBD1 (6 bases). Trimming left V 8 bases short and J 5 bases short, with 21 bases between. This CDR3 region has 15 residues. The CDR3 sequence is CASGKSGGRVTEAFF. The CDR3 DNA reads as TGTGCCAGCGGTAAATCCGGGGGGCGCGTTACTGAAGCTTTCTTT.

This clonotype was observed a few times. J is TRBJ1-2 and V is TRBV27; D uncertain. This CDR3 comprises 16 residues. CDR1 and CDR2 (germline): MNHEY, SMNVEV (reference sequence). V gave up 5 bases and J gave up 0 bases, with 16 bases separating them. The CDR3: CASSPTLQHANYGYTF. The DNA of the CDR3 is TGTGCCAGCAGTCCGACCTTACAGCACGCTAACTATGGCTACACCTTC.

This clonotype was found a few times. J is TRBJ2-1 and V is TRBV7-9, with TRBD2 identical over 9 bases. Germline CDR1 and CDR2: SEHNR and FQNEAQ (reference sequence). The CDR3 contains 18 residues. The trim removed 4 bases at V and 8 bases at J, leaving 18 bases unmatched. The CDR3 DNA sequence: TGTGCCAGCAGCTCACCGATTAGCGGGGGACCACGATCGGATGAGCAGTTCTTC. Translation gives CASSSPISGGPRSDEQFF.

The chain is built from TRBV7-2 and TRBJ2-4; D is unclear. TRBJ2-7 explains the end of the DNA better; the J call may be wrong. The CDR3 runs 13 residues. Germline lookup yields CDR1 SGHTA and CDR2 FQGNSA. The chain's CDR3 is CASSNNNRYEQYF. The CDR3, as DNA: TGTGCCAGCAGCAACAACAATCGATACGAGCAGTACTTC.

The chain recombines TRBV24-1 with TRBJ2-5, with D possibly matching TRBD1 (5 bases). Judging by the DNA end, TRBJ2-7 fits better; the J call may be wrong. The CDR3 is made up of 15 amino acids. CDR1 KGHDR and CDR2 SFDVKD come from the germline V gene. The CDR3 spells CATSDNRMPTNEQYF. The DNA for the CDR3 is TGTGCCACCAGTGACAACAGGATGCCTACTAACGAGCAGTACTTC.

This clonotype has only a few counts. The genes are TRBV7-9 and TRBJ1-1, with D perhaps TRBD1 (5 bases). CDR1 is SEHNR, CDR2 FQNEAQ, per germline (reference sequence). V was shortened by 1 base and J by 4 bases, with 10 bases between the two germline ends. The CDR3 contains 14 residues. The CDR3 loop reads CASSLGGMSTEAFF. The DNA of the CDR3 is TGTGCCAGCAGCTTAGGGGGCATGAGCACTGAAGCTTTCTTT. The full variable domain, in which reference TRBV7-9 and TRBJ1-1 provide the parts outside the CDR3, is DTGVSQNPRHKITKRGQNVTFRCDPISEHNRLYWYRQTLGQGPEFLTYFQNEAQLEKSRLLSDRFSAERPKGSFSTLEIQRTEQGDSAMYLCASSLGGMSTEAFFGQGTRLTVV.

The chain couples TRBV5-6 to TRBJ2-1; no clear D gene. V was clipped by 4 bases and J by 5 bases, with 19 bases between them. This CDR3 spans 16 amino acids. Germline CDR1 is SGHDT and CDR2 is YYEEEE. Written as DNA, the CDR3 is TGTGCCAGCAGCCGTTATCTAGGCCGACTTAACAATGAGCAGTTCTTC. Its translation is CASSRYLGRLNNEQFF.

This clonotype was picked up many times. This chain links TRBV4-1 with TRBJ2-1, with D maybe TRBD2 (5 bases). CDR3 size: 16 residues. With 4 bases removed from V and 0 bases from J, the gap between germline ends came to 13 bases. Germline CDR1 MGHRA, CDR2 YSYEKL. CDR3 nucleotide sequence: TGCGCCAGCAGCCCGCTGACTACCAGCTCCTACAATGAGCAGTTCTTC. Translation gives CASSPLTTSSYNEQFF.

This chain uses TRBV25-1 with TRBJ2-7, with 9 nucleotides matching TRBD1. The germline V gene has CDR1 MGHDK and CDR2 SYGVNS. The length of the CDR3 is 14 residues. V was pared by 4 bases and J by 4 bases, with 5 bases of the junction left unmatched. Here the CDR3 reads CASSAGTGLYEQYF. As DNA, the CDR3 is TGTGCCAGCAGTGCCGGGACAGGGTTGTACGAGCAGTACTTC.

This chain uses TRBV20-1 with TRBJ2-3; D may be TRBD1 (5 bases). Germline lookup yields CDR1 DFQATT and CDR2 SNEGSKA (reference sequence). Between the trimmed V and J ends, which lost 2 bases and 0 bases, there was a span of 12 bases. The CDR3 contains 15 residues. CDR3 in amino acids: CSARRGTFSTDTQYF. The CDR3 nucleotides read TGCAGTGCTAGAAGGGGCACCTTTAGCACAGATACGCAGTATTTT.

The V call is TRBV3-1, the J call TRBJ2-2; D gene uncertain. This CDR3 contains 15 residues. Germline CDR1 LGHDT, CDR2 YNNKEL (reference sequence). Trimming stripped 3 bases from V and 3 bases from J, with 11 bases between. CDR3 DNA sequence: TGTGCCAGCAGCCACACCAGAAAATACACCGGGGAGCTGTTTTTT. As protein: CASSHTRKYTGELFF.

This sequence joins TRBV7-9 and TRBJ1-1; a possible D gene is TRBD1 (5 bases). CDR3 length: 15 residues. Germline V gene sequence: CDR1 SEHNR, CDR2 FQNEAQ (reference sequence). V was pared by 5 bases and J by 3 bases, with 16 bases between. The CDR3 reads CASSLFKGRYTEAFF. CDR3 DNA sequence: TGTGCCAGCAGCCTTTTTAAGGGGCGATACACTGAAGCTTTCTTT.

The J gene is TRBJ2-3, the V gene TRBV20-1; 8 nucleotides align to TRBD1. The CDR3 totals 16 residues. Germline V lookup: CDR1 DFQATT, CDR2 SNEGSKA (reference sequence). The V segment lost 2 bases and the J segment 9 bases; nucleotides outside the gene matches: 16. This chain's CDR3 is CSARNSTGAPSLTQYF. CDR3 in DNA: TGCAGTGCTAGAAATTCGACAGGGGCCCCATCTTTAACGCAGTATTTT.

The chain employs TRBV4-1 and TRBJ2-7; possible D gene TRBD2, 6 bases. The CDR3 covers 16 residues. Trimming took 4 bases from V and 5 from J, leaving 21 bases between them. CDR1 is MGHRA and CDR2 is YSYEKL in the germline V gene. CDR3 protein: CASSPTAHGGDNEQYF. CDR3 bases: TGCGCCAGCAGCCCCACAGCCCACGGAGGGGATAACGAGCAGTACTTC.

The rearrangement uses TRBV27 and TRBJ2-4, with a tentative D call TRBD2 (5 bases). The CDR3 is 13 amino acids. Between the trimmed V and J ends, which lost 5 bases and 15 bases, there was a span of 20 bases. Germline CDR1 is MNHEY and CDR2 is SMNVEV (reference sequence). The CDR3 region is CASSLLPSGERYF. CDR3 DNA: TGTGCCAGCAGTCTTCTCCCTTCCGGGGAGAGGTACTTC.

This clonotype was found many times. The CDR3 is CASSLRRGPYNEQFF. The CDR3 DNA reads as TGTGCCAGCAGCTTACGGCGGGGACCCTACAATGAGCAGTTCTTC. This chain links TRBV7-9 with TRBJ2-1, with a possible D match to TRBD2 (6 bases). The length of the CDR3 is 15 residues. V was pared by 2 bases and J by 2 bases, with 10 bases between. CDR1 and CDR2 (germline): SEHNR, FQNEAQ (reference sequence).

A few counts support this clonotype. The chain has TRBV12-3 or TRBV12-4 and TRBJ2-1; D uncertain. Trimming stripped 2 bases from V and 6 bases from J, with 8 bases between. The CDR3 is 13 residues long. In DNA form, the CDR3 reads TGTGCCAGCAGTTTAAGTGGCCCCAATGAGCAGTTCTTC. This encodes CASSLSGPNEQFF.

This clonotype has a handful of counts. The V call is TRBV28, the J call TRBJ2-7; 9 bases align to TRBD2. CDR3 length: 13 residues. Germline values: CDR1 MDHEN, CDR2 SYDVKM. V lost 7 bases and J lost 6; bases outside the gene matches: 7. The CDR3 DNA reads TGTGCCAGCATTGCTAGCGGGGCTTCCGAGCAGTACTTC. Translating gives CASIASGASEQYF.